Shown below are 15 T cell receptor beta chains from a single sample sequenced in a study of shared clonotypes between healthy human individuals. Using immunoSEQ multiplex PCR, the repertoire was profiled, and TCRdb retains in-frame clones only, with some absent. The sample records some 1 million clones, about 76% being singletons. The sequencing input was memory CD4+ T cells sorted from blood. Noted subset: CD45RA-negative fraction. These receptors all stem from a man between 18 and 35 years old in good health.

A remark on this clone: The same CDR3 is also encoded by other DNA sequences in this sample. The chain couples TRBV5-1 to TRBJ1-1, with TRBD1 identical over 7 bases. The length of the CDR3 is 13 residues. Germline CDR1 SGHRS, CDR2 YFSETQ. Germline trimming cut 4 bases from V and 3 bases from J; bases unmatched to any gene: 3. CDR3 in DNA: TGCGCCAGCAGCCTTCAGGGGGACACTGAAGCTTTCTTT. Encoded protein: CASSLQGDTEAFF.

The rearrangement uses TRBV2 and TRBJ2-5, with TRBD2 identical over 7 bases. CDR1 is SNHLY and CDR2 is FYNNEI in the germline V gene. CDR3 length: 13 amino acids. V was pared by 10 bases and J by 2 bases, with 7 bases of the junction left unmatched. The CDR3 bases are TGTGCCACCAGCGGGGTGGGACAAGAGACCCAGTACTTC. Protein sequence: CATSGVGQETQYF.

The chain couples TRBV6-4 to TRBJ1-1; no clear D. The CDR3 runs 13 residues. V was cut by 8 bases and J by 0 bases, with 10 bases left in between. Germline V gene lookup returns CDR1 MRHNA and CDR2 SNTAGT. The CDR3 protein is CASSYSLNTEAFF. CDR3 coding DNA: TGTGCCAGCTCCTACAGTTTGAACACTGAAGCTTTCTTT.

J is TRBJ2-2 and V is TRBV2, with 10 bases that match TRBD1. V gave up 7 bases and J gave up 4 bases; unmatched junction bases: 12. Germline CDR1 is SNHLY and CDR2 is FYNNEI. CDR3 size: 17 residues. The CDR3 region is CASTADRQGAGTGELFF. DNA of the CDR3: TGTGCCAGCACCGCAGACCGACAGGGGGCGGGCACCGGGGAGCTGTTTTTT.

V and J are TRBV7-9 and TRBJ1-4; TRBD1 agrees at 9 bases. J was trimmed by 6 bases and V by 2 bases; bases with no gene match: 10. The CDR3 has 17 residues. Germline V CDR1 and CDR2: SEHNR, FQNEAQ (reference sequence). CDR3 in DNA: TGTGCCAGCAGCTTACCAGAAGGGACAGGGTTCCATGAAAAACTGTTTTTT. Translated: CASSLPEGTGFHEKLFF. Filled out from reference TRBV7-9 and TRBJ1-4, the complete variable domain reads DTGVSQNPRHKITKRGQNVTFRCDPISEHNRLYWYRQTLGQGPEFLTYFQNEAQLEKSRLLSDRFSAERPKGSFSTLEIQRTEQGDSAMYLCASSLPEGTGFHEKLFFGSGTQLSVL.

In this sample, this clone turned up once. The J gene is TRBJ2-7, the V gene TRBV5-4, with TRBD2 matching over 10 bases. The CDR3 covers 13 residues. Trimming at V came to 4 bases and at J to 3 bases, leaving 1 base not matched to a gene. The germline V gene has CDR1 SGHNT and CDR2 YYREEE (reference sequence). CDR3 sequence (DNA): TGTGCCAGCAGCACTAGCGGGGTCTACGAGCAGTACTTC. It translates to CASSTSGVYEQYF.

This clone was seen a handful of times. The chain couples TRBV9 to TRBJ2-1, with 10 bases fitting TRBD2. The CDR3 has 16 residues. V was pared by 0 bases and J by 9 bases, with 9 bases of the junction left unmatched. Germline lookup yields CDR1 SGDLS and CDR2 YYNGEE. The CDR3 region is CASSVVPSGGQAEQFF. DNA for the CDR3: TGTGCCAGCAGCGTAGTTCCTAGCGGGGGACAGGCTGAGCAGTTCTTC. The entire variable domain, with the rest obtained from reference TRBV9 and TRBJ2-1, is as follows: DSGVTQTPKHLITATGQRVTLRCSPRSGDLSVYWYQQSLDQGLQFLIQYYNGEERAKGNILERFSAQQFPDLHSELNLSSLELGDSALYFCASSVVPSGGQAEQFFGPGTRLTVL.

The chain has TRBV6-1 and TRBJ1-3; D unclear. Trimming stripped 7 bases from V and 0 bases from J, with 10 bases between. Germline CDR1 reads MNHNS; CDR2 reads SASEGT. The CDR3 is 14 residues long. CDR3 DNA: TGTGCCAGCAAGCGGGAAAGCTCTGGAAACACCATATATTTT. Amino acid sequence: CASKRESSGNTIYF.

CDR3 nucleotide sequence: TGTGCCAGCAGCTTTACTATCAACTCTGGAAACACCATATATTTT. It is translated as CASSFTINSGNTIYF. The V and J genes are TRBV7-2 and TRBJ1-3, with D uncertain. V shed 3 bases and J shed 0 bases, with 9 bases lying between them. This CDR3 contains 15 residues. Germline V CDR1 and CDR2: SGHTA, FQGNSA.

V gene TRBV19 combines with J gene TRBJ2-6; D gene ambiguous. The CDR3 extends over 15 amino acids. The germline V gene has CDR1 LNHDA and CDR2 SQIVND (reference sequence). Trimming pared 4 bases from V and 0 bases from J, leaving 7 bases between. CDR3: CASSRDFSGANVLTF. In DNA, the CDR3 is TGTGCCAGTAGTAGGGATTTCTCTGGGGCCAACGTCCTGACTTTC.

V usage is TRBV25-1 and J usage is TRBJ2-3; TRBD2 agrees at 8 bases. The germline V gene has CDR1 MGHDK and CDR2 SYGVNS. V dropped 4 bases and J dropped 1; count of bases not matched to a gene: 1. The CDR3 is made up of 14 amino acids. Written as DNA, the CDR3 is TGTGCCAGCAGTGTCGGGGGGGGCACAGATACGCAGTATTTT. It yields the protein CASSVGGGTDTQYF.

The chain combines TRBV10-3 with TRBJ1-1; 10 nucleotides align to TRBD1. The CDR3 is 16 residues long. Germline CDR1 ENHRY, CDR2 SYGVKD. Unmatched junction bases numbered 7, after V lost 4 bases and J lost 2 bases. CDR3 sequence reads: CAISGRGTGANTEAFF. The CDR3 region has the DNA TGTGCCATCAGTGGTAGGGGGACAGGGGCTAACACTGAAGCTTTCTTT.

The rearrangement joins TRBV25-1 to TRBJ2-1; D may correspond to TRBD1 or TRBD2 (5 bases each). There are 17 residues in the CDR3. The germline gives CDR1 MGHDK, CDR2 SYGVNS. V shed 2 bases and J shed 3 bases, with 17 bases lying between them. In nucleotides, the CDR3 is TGTGCCAGCAGTGAAGCCCCCGGGGCCGCTTTCTACAATGAGCAGTTCTTC. Amino acid sequence: CASSEAPGAAFYNEQFF.

The V and J genes are TRBV5-1 and TRBJ2-7; 9 bases agree with TRBD1. The V gene end was trimmed by 4 bases and the J gene end by 1 base; junction bases not matched to a gene: 18. Germline V gives CDR1 SGHRS, CDR2 YFSETQ. The CDR3 is made up of 19 amino acids. The CDR3 spells CASSGTGTRSALKSYEQYF. For the CDR3, the DNA is TGCGCCAGCAGCGGGACAGGGACACGCTCGGCCTTAAAGTCCTACGAGCAGTACTTC.

The chain employs TRBV27 and TRBJ1-2; 9 bases map to TRBD1. There are 15 residues in the CDR3. Losses at the gene ends were 6 bases for V and 2 bases for J; bases not matched to a gene: 7. CDR1 is MNHEY and CDR2 is SMNVEV in the germline V gene (reference sequence). As DNA, the CDR3 is TGTGCCAGCAGCCAAACAGGGGGCAGGAACTATGGCTACACCTTC. It encodes CASSQTGGRNYGYTF.